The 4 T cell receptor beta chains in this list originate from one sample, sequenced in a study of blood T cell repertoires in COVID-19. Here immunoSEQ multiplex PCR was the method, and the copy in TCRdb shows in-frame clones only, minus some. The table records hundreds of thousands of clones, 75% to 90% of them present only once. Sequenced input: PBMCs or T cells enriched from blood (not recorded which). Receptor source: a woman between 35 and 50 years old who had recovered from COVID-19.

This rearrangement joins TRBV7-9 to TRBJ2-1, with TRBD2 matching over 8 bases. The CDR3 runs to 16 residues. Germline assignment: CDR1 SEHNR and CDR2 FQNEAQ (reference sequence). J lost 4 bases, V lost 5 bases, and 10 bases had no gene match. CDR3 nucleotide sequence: TGTGCCAGCAGCGCCAAACCGGGACTAGGGTACAATGAGCAGTTCTTC. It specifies CASSAKPGLGYNEQFF.

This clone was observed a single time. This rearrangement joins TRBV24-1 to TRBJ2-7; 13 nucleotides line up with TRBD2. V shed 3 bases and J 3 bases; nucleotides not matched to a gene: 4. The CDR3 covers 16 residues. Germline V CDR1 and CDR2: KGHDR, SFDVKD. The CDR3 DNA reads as TGTGCCACCAGTGATCCCGGGACTAGCGGGAACTACGAGCAGTACTTC. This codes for CATSDPGTSGNYEQYF.

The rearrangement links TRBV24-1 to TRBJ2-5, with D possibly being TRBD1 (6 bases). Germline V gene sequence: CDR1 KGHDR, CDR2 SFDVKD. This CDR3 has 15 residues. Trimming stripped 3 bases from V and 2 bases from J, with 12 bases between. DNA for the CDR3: TGTGCCACCAGTGATCTCCGGGGACAACAAGAGACCCAGTACTTC. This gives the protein CATSDLRGQQETQYF.

CDR3 sequence (DNA): TGTGCCAGCAGCTTTCTAGCGGAGACCTACAATGAGCAGTTCTTC. Its protein is CASSFLAETYNEQFF. V usage is TRBV5-5 and J usage is TRBJ2-1, with 7 bases identical to TRBD2. Germline CDR1 reads SGHKS; CDR2 reads YYEKEE (reference sequence). V was pared by 2 bases and J by 2 bases, with 4 bases of the junction left unmatched. This CDR3 region has 15 residues.